This T cell receptor (beta chain) is from a study of cytomegalovirus exposure and HLA in healthy donors (dated by TCRdb to about 2017). Study-wide context: An earlier analysis of roughly 500 of the donors reported approximately 290 Gb of sequence data and approximately 110 million unique TCR beta sequences from about 179 million T cells. An early release that covered about 600 HLA-typed donors contained 250 to 350 gigabases of sequencing data and approximately 85 million unique TCR sequences. Among the roughly 380 genotyped donors, 81% belonged to the genetic ancestry cluster associated with self-reported Caucasian donors. The study aimed to test whether signatures of past pathogen exposure could be identified by cataloging public T cell receptors. The study profiled the T cell repertoires of 666 subjects by immunosequencing and related them to cytomegalovirus serostatus. Besides the first cohort of around 670 subjects, a separate validation cohort made up of 120 different subjects was used. To predict cytomegalovirus infection status, the study brought together high-throughput TCR immunosequencing, statistical association of individual TCRs with disease status, and machine learning. A later analysis re-examined previously published TCR beta repertoires from about 670 donors and added high-resolution HLA genotyping to investigate patterns of TCR occurrence. Rather than using new phenotypic data, the later analysis identified candidate immune exposures from TCR beta sequences and from how often those sequences occurred across donors. An earlier analysis of some 600 of the donors applied high-throughput TCR beta sequencing to assess whether each TCR beta V gene segment acted as functional or pseudogenic. Alongside the repertoire data, information on donor age, sex, ethnicity and CMV serostatus was compiled. In a later genetic analysis, genome-wide SNP genotypes for about 55% of the roughly 670 donors were used, and that subset was treated as a discovery cohort. All discovery cohort repertoires had been generated on a single sequencing platform. HLA typing covered class I and class II loci at four-digit resolution. The number of typed donors differed by locus: about 620-630 for A, B, C, DRB1 and DQB1; 500 to 550 for DQA1; roughly 600 for DPA1; and approximately 450 for DPB1. Because of strong linkage in the cohort, 4 to 6 DR-DQ haplotypes were treated as single units for association and clustering. Across about 370 genotyped donors of the cohort, an average of roughly 230,000 unique TCR beta nucleotide sequences per donor were sequenced, and 15% to 20% of those sequences were non-productive. What the study reported, not specific to this receptor: Immune exposure information for the cohort was limited to CMV serostatus. When HLA alleles, especially DR and DQ, strongly co-occurred, TCR associations were difficult to assign to individual alleles. Most TCR sequences were observed very rarely across donors, whereas some public TCRs were present in many individuals. Some IMGT-functional V segments, including TRBV6-2 and TRBV6-3, could not be distinguished by the 87-base-pair reads and were therefore excluded. In a later analysis, around 15,000 TCR beta sequences were associated with specific HLA alleles at a false discovery rate of 0.05. Several of the top co-occurrence clusters appeared to be linked to parvovirus B19, influenza, CMV and Epstein-Barr virus, according to a later analysis. In a later analysis, TCR association rates were found to vary across HLA loci, with the most associated TCRs seen for DRB1 alleles and the fewest for HLA-C alleles. In an earlier analysis of around 600 of the donors, most TCR beta V segments were observed in productive rearrangements about 90% or about 30% of the time, broadly matching IMGT annotations. A further reported finding was that TCR beta sequences accurately predicted the HLA-A and HLA-B alleles for most subjects in the first cohort. Presence/absence analyses assumed roughly uniform sequencing depth across donors, an assumption that may not hold. Cytomegalovirus status was reported to be diagnosed by the classifier with high specificity and sensitivity in both the original and validation cohorts. Compared with equally common non-associated chains, HLA-associated TCR beta chains in a later analysis were more clonally expanded and had lower generation probabilities. The authors suggested that the approach could potentially be generalized to other disease states and immunological phenotypes. A total of 164 TCR beta chains were listed by the study as associated with cytomegalovirus. Because HLA typing was missing for some donors at each locus, association tests included only the typed subset. V-gene and J-gene trimming of TCR beta chains was associated with a missense DCLRE1C variant in a later genetic analysis, and the association was replicated in an independent cohort. Three of the identified cytomegalovirus-associated TCR beta chains were confirmed in vitro to be specific for cytomegalovirus antigens. A cluster of highly shared sequence variants was judged likely to represent a technical artifact of the sequencing pipeline. A later genetic analysis reported fewer N-insertions in productive TCRs among donors in an Asian-associated ancestry cluster than the roughly 700-donor mean. Correlated functional status among segregating V segments might be attributable to linkage disequilibrium, but an unknown experimental factor could not be ruled out. Approximately 16 rarely observed V segments, including chromosome 9 orphons, were excluded from the earlier analysis of about 610 of the donors because counts were too low. Most CMV-associated TCR beta chains appeared to be HLA-restricted in a later analysis, and the HLA associations seemed to be driven largely by CMV exposure. Only TCR beta chains were sequenced in this cohort, and the absence of alpha or paired-chain data limited detectable features.

Counted from cysteine to phenylalanine, this CDR3 has 16 amino acids. Only the CDR3 portion is preserved as DNA: 48 bases, with reading frame beginning at the first base. The germline V gene encodes CDR1 MNHEY and CDR2 SMNVEV (reference sequence). Deletion took 6 bases off V and 0 bases off J, with a span of 17 bases between the germline ends. For this clone: Which antigen it targets is not known. No base-level quality is on record; no much larger clone is a single base apart.

Preparation of the library involved the immunoSEQ multiplex PCR assay. For the multiplex PCR, a mixture combining 60 forward primers for TCR Vbeta segments and 13 reverse primers for TCR Jbeta segments was used. The CDR3 region of rearranged TCR beta genes was amplified from genomic DNA by a multiplex PCR assay. The Illumina HiSeq System was used to sequence the amplified TCR beta libraries as 87-base-pair reads. The source study handled its data this way. In a later analysis, roughly 80 million unique TCR beta chains were counted across the 666 repertoires, and some 10 million of these chains were shared by at least two donors. To remove PCR and sequencing errors, raw reads were error-corrected and collapsed into unique sequences using a nearest-neighbor algorithm that merged closely related sequences. V, D and J gene segments were assigned by aligning CDR3 sequences to IMGT reference sequences. Each retained sequence needed at least a six-nucleotide match to both a V gene segment and a J gene segment. Rearrangements were called productive when the CDR3 lacked stop codons and stayed in frame with V and J; all others were non-productive. CDR3 was defined according to IMGT convention as the region running from the second conserved V-encoded cysteine to the conserved J-encoded phenylalanine. In an earlier analysis of 587 of the donors, sequences lacking an unambiguous match to a single V gene segment were excluded. An earlier analysis of some 500 of the donors classified V segments as functional when productive rearrangements were above 56.7% and as segregating when the standard deviation between donors was above 5%. A statistical classification framework was built for diagnosing cytomegalovirus status from the catalog of TCR beta chain sequences. V and J gene assignment, in a later analysis, came from comparing TCR nucleotide sequences with IMGT/GENE-DB human TR gene sequences. Using the TCRdist pipeline, a later analysis assigned CDR3 sequences along with most-parsimonious VDJ recombination scenarios. A later analysis defined each TCR beta chain by its CDR3 amino acid sequence plus V-gene family, and excluded reads lacking a unique V-gene family. As a way to deal with suspected cross-contamination and a sequencing artifact, a later analysis dropped 592 nucleotide sequences that were highly shared and had low generation probability. A later analysis calculated a clonal expansion index for each public chain from normalized within-repertoire ranks of inferred template counts. A later analysis computed generation probabilities with a VDJ recombination model fitted to out-of-frame rearrangements, and checked the results against IGoR. A later analysis scored TCR-TCR, TCR-HLA and TCR-CMV co-occurrence with hypergeometric tests, applying a repertoire-size bias correction to TCR pairs. False discovery rates were estimated in a later analysis by permuting HLA or CMV assignments 20 times. A later analysis grouped co-occurring TCRs with DBSCAN, adding TCRdist sequence similarity when clustering within HLA-allele-positive subsets. Repertoires with fewer than 30,000 or more than 120,000 public chains were left out of co-occurrence clustering, as were several repertoires with anomalous nucleotide sharing. Held by TCRdb, this immuneACCESS table contains in-frame sequences only and omits some clones. Under half of the omission traces to an unresolved V gene where checked; the cause of the rest is unknown. V, J and clone size are taken as reported in that table, and D and trimming were inferred from the DNA itself. This sample has fewer than 140,000 clones in its table, and roughly four fifths of those were observed once. 5% to 7% of the sample is in the top ten clones.

The cohort comprised under 700 healthy bone marrow donors. Cohort members were all nominally healthy when sampled, although unrecorded immune exposures were likely present. The donor was CMV seropositive and belonged to the group of some 290 seropositive cohort members. A peripheral blood sample was collected from each donor, and TCR beta sequencing was performed on peripheral blood mononuclear cells. Genomic DNA extraction from the blood cell samples was performed with the Qiagen DNeasy Blood Extraction Kit. The V gene is TRBV27 and the J gene is TRBJ1-1; the D gene identity is not certain. The specimen was PBMCs. The sequence came from a woman aged 50 to 65 in good health and CMV-seropositive. The nucleotides are TGTGCCAGCAGCCTACGACGAGGTCTCCTGAACACTGAAGCTTTCTTT. This yields the protein CASSLRRGLLNTEAFF.